This T cell receptor beta chain was documented in a study of a mutant IDH1 vaccine in newly diagnosed glioma. Study information: Patients in the study were vaccinated eight times, receiving shots in weeks 1, 3, 5, 7, 11, 15, 19 and 23.

This clone was seen a single time. Its cognate antigen is unknown. Germline V lookup: CDR1 SQVTM, CDR2 ANQGSEA. Losses at the gene ends were 3 bases for V and 4 bases for J; bases not matched to a gene: 8. The CDR3 sequence is 14 residues long. Stated time point: week 11, during vaccination. With topical imiquimod, each dose of the vaccine consisted of 300 ug of mutant IDH1 20-mer peptide. Only in-frame clones appear in the TCRdb table, and some are missing; sequencing was by immunoSEQ multiplex PCR. The data hold 25,000 to 40,000 clones, with around four fifths observed a single time. The material was PBMCs, obtained from a glioma patient whose treatment included an IDH1 peptide vaccine. The sequence was collected from a man aged 30 to 39 with glioma. J is TRBJ1-1 and V is TRBV29-1; 7 bases align to TRBD1. Here the CDR3 DNA reads TGCAGCGTTGATTCAGGGGGGGCGGGCACTGAAGCTTTCTTT. Its translation is CSVDSGGAGTEAFF.